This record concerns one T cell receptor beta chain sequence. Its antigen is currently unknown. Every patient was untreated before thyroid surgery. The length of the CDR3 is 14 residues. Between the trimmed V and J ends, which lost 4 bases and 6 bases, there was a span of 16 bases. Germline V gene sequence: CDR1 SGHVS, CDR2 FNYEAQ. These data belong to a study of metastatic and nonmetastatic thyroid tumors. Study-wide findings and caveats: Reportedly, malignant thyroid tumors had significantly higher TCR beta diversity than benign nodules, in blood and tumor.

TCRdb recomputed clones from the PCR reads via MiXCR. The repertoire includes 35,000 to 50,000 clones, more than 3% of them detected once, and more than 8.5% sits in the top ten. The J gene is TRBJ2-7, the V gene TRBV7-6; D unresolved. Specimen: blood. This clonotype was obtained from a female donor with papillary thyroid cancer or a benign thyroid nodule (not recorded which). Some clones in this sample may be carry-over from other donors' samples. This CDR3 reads CASSSGSDAAEQYF. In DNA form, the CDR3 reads TGTGCCAGCAGCTCCGGGTCTGATGCGGCCGAGCAGTACTTC.